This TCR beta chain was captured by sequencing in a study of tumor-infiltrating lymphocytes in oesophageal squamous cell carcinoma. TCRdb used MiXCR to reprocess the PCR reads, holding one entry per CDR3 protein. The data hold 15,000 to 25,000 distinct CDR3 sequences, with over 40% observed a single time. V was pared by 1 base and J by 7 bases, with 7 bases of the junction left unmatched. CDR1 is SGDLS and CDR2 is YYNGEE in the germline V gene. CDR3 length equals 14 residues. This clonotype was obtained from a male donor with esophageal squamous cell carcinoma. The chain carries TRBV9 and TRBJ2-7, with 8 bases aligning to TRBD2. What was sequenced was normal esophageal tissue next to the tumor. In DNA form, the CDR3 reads TGTGCCAGCAGCGTATCGACGGGAGGGGGGGAGCAGTACTTC. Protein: CASSVSTGGGEQYF.